This passage covers 5 T cell receptor beta chains from one sample sequenced in a study of blood T cell repertoires in COVID-19. Clones were sequenced by immunoSEQ multiplex PCR, and TCRdb holds only the in-frame ones, with some missing. The sample lists some 100,000 clones; over 60% were seen once. The sequenced sample consisted of peripheral blood. These receptors came from a human donor in a cohort sampled during active or convalescent COVID-19.

The chain uses TRBV9 and TRBJ1-1, with D maybe TRBD1 (5 bases). The V end lost 0 bases, the J end lost 9 bases, and 12 bases lay between the germline ends. Germline CDR1 is SGDLS and CDR2 is YYNGEE. CDR3 length: 13 amino acids. CDR3 sequence reads: CASSVGLNRKAFF. The CDR3 DNA reads as TGTGCCAGCAGCGTAGGATTGAACAGGAAAGCTTTCTTT.

This clone came up a few times. The chain couples TRBV29-1 to TRBJ1-1, with 10 bases aligning to TRBD1. There are 14 residues in the CDR3. The V gene's germline CDR1 is SQVTM and CDR2 ANQGSEA. After removal of 5 bases from V and 3 bases from J, the junction contained 6 bases not matched to a gene. This chain's CDR3 is CSVRGGTGDTEAFF. In nucleotides, the CDR3 is TGCAGCGTTAGAGGAGGGACAGGGGACACTGAAGCTTTCTTT.

V is TRBV30 and J is TRBJ1-1, with no clear D. V was trimmed by 1 base and J by 1 base, leaving 10 bases between them. Germline V gene data show CDR1 as GTSNPN and CDR2 as SVGIG (reference sequence). The CDR3 runs 14 residues. The CDR3 region has the DNA TGTGCCTGGAGTGGTGGGCGAGAGAACACTGAAGCTTTCTTT. Protein sequence: CAWSGGRENTEAFF.

This rearrangement joins TRBV6-6 to TRBJ2-1; possibly TRBD2 for D (5 bases). V was pared by 6 bases and J by 0 bases, with 12 bases between. The CDR3 contains 15 residues. CDR1 and CDR2 (germline): MNHNY, SVGAGI (reference sequence). CDR3 sequence: CASSHSRGSYNEQFF. DNA of the CDR3: TGTGCCAGCAGCCACTCCCGGGGCTCCTACAATGAGCAGTTCTTC.

The chain employs TRBV5-6 and TRBJ1-3, with no clear D. V was trimmed by 1 base and J by 0 bases, leaving 17 bases between them. The CDR3 has 18 amino acids. Per the germline V gene, CDR1 is SGHDT and CDR2 is YYEEEE. CDR3 nucleotides: TGTGCCAGCAGCTTGAAATACGGAGAGGCGTCCTCTGGAAACACCATATATTTT. Residues: CASSLKYGEASSGNTIYF.